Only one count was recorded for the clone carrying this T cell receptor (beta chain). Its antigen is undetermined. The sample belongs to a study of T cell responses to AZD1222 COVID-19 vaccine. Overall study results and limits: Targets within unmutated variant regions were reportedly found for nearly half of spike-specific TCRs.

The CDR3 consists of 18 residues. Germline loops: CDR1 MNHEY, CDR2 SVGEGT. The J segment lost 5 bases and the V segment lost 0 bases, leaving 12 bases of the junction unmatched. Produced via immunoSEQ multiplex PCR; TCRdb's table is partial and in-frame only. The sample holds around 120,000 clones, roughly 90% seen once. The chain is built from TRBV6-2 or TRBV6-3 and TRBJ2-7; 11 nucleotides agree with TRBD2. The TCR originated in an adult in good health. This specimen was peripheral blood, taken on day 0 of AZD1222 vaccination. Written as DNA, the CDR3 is TGTGCCAGCAGTTACTCGAGTAGCGGGGGGGCAAGCGTCAACGAGCAGTACTTC. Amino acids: CASSYSSSGGASVNEQYF.